Listed here are 18 T cell receptor beta chains from one sample, sequenced in a study of identical twins. TCRdb processed the 5' RACE reads anew with MiXCR; each CDR3 protein has one entry. The profile shows hundreds of thousands of distinct CDR3 sequences, approximately 8.5% of them singletons. These data were also reused for a study on yellow fever vaccine responses in identical twins.

What was sequenced was memory (CD45RO+) T cells sorted from blood. The source of these receptors is a woman between 18 and 30 years old in good health.

This clonotype has ten or more counts. The chain joins TRBV4-1 to TRBJ2-1, with D possibly TRBD2 on 5 matching bases. CDR1 is MGHRA, CDR2 YSYEKL, per germline. Trimming took 1 base from V and 14 from J, leaving 15 bases between them. The CDR3 contains 13 residues. CDR3 region: CASSQGRSTLEFF. The CDR3 coding sequence is TGCGCCAGCAGCCAAGGGAGGTCCACTCTGGAGTTCTTC.

This clonotype was counted ten times or more. The CDR3: CASSFLLGQGAPEAFF. CDR3 in DNA: TGTGCCAGCAGCTTTCTCCTGGGGCAGGGCGCTCCTGAAGCTTTCTTT. V gene TRBV11-2 combines with J gene TRBJ1-1; D may be TRBD1 (5 bases). The CDR3 length is 16 residues. Germline lookup yields CDR1 SGHAT and CDR2 FQNNGV. Trimming cost V 3 bases and J 6 bases, with 20 bases left between them.

This clonotype was picked up a small number of times. V gene TRBV5-1 combines with J gene TRBJ2-6, with D unclear. The CDR3 spans 15 residues. Between the trimmed V and J ends, which lost 3 bases and 0 bases, there was a span of 7 bases. Germline V CDR1 and CDR2: SGHRS, YFSETQ. Written as DNA, the CDR3 is TGCGCCAGCAGCTGGGGAAGCTCTGGGGCCAACGTCCTGACTTTC. Amino acids: CASSWGSSGANVLTF.

This clonotype was seen repeatedly, ten times or more. The rearrangement links TRBV5-1 to TRBJ1-1; perhaps TRBD1 as D (6 bases). V gave up 1 base and J gave up 5 bases, with 18 bases separating them. The length of the CDR3 is 16 residues. In germline, CDR1 is SGHRS, CDR2 YFSETQ. The CDR3 protein is CASSLRQQGVGTEAFF. Written as DNA, the CDR3 is TGCGCCAGCAGCTTGCGCCAACAGGGAGTGGGGACTGAAGCTTTCTTT.

The genes are TRBV6-1 and TRBJ2-7, with a possible D match to TRBD1 (6 bases). Trimming left V 10 bases short and J 8 bases short, with 21 bases between. Germline CDR1 reads MNHNS; CDR2 reads SASEGT. The CDR3 covers 13 residues. The CDR3 DNA reads TGTGCCACTGGTGGAGACAGGTCTTACCAGCAGTACTTC. Amino acid sequence: CATGGDRSYQQYF.

At least ten counts were recorded for this clonotype. The chain is built from TRBV24-1 and TRBJ2-7; 8 nucleotides align to TRBD1. Germline CDR1 KGHDR, CDR2 SFDVKD. V gave up 4 bases and J gave up 5 bases; unmatched junction bases: 9. CDR3 size: 15 residues. CDR3 protein: CATSDPGTGGNEQYF. CDR3 bases: TGTGCCACCAGTGACCCCGGGACAGGCGGTAACGAGCAGTACTTC.

Ten or more counts support this clonotype. The CDR3 bases are TGCGCCAGCAGCCAAGATTCAATAGAAAAACTGTTTTTT. Translating it yields CASSQDSIEKLFF. The genes are TRBV4-1 and TRBJ1-4, with D unclear. The CDR3 has 13 amino acids. Germline V gene data show CDR1 as MGHRA and CDR2 as YSYEKL. V lost 0 bases, J lost 8 bases, and 7 bases lay in between.

The chain is built from TRBV5-1 and TRBJ2-1; 11 bases map to TRBD2. The CDR3 runs 16 residues. CDR1 and CDR2 from the germline V gene are SGHRS and YFSETQ. V was pared by 5 bases and J by 8 bases, with 12 bases of the junction left unmatched. The CDR3 sequence is CASRKGLAVPGDEQFF. The CDR3, as DNA: TGCGCCAGCAGAAAGGGACTAGCGGTACCTGGGGATGAGCAGTTCTTC.

In its sample, this clonotype was seen many times. This chain joins TRBV5-1 and TRBJ2-7, with D perhaps TRBD2 (7 bases). The V end was cut by 2 bases, the J end by 3 bases, with 9 bases between. This CDR3 comprises 13 residues. CDR1 and CDR2 from the germline V gene are SGHRS and YFSETQ. CDR3 coding DNA: TGCGCCAGCAGCTTAAGGGGGGGCTACGAGCAGTACGTC. Protein: CASSLRGGYEQYV.

This clonotype was recorded many times. The chain combines TRBV20-1 with TRBJ1-2, with D uncertain. Germline CDR1 and CDR2: DFQATT and SNEGSKA (reference sequence). Deletions cut 0 bases from V and 7 bases from J, with 15 bases between. The CDR3 consists of 14 residues. The CDR3 DNA follows: TGCAGTGCTAGAGAACTCCGGGATTACCGTGGCTACACCTTC. Residues: CSARELRDYRGYTF.

This clonotype was counted a few times. The V and J genes are TRBV18 and TRBJ1-3, with unresolved D. Trimming removed 0 bases from V and 5 bases from J, with 8 bases in between. This CDR3 contains 14 residues. The V gene's germline CDR1 is KGHSH and CDR2 LQKENI. CDR3 in DNA: TGTGCCAGCTCACCACCGGGGTCGAGAAACACCATATATTTT. It encodes CASSPPGSRNTIYF. The full variable domain, completed using reference TRBV18 and TRBJ1-3, is NAGVMQNPRHLVRRRGQEARLRCSPMKGHSHVYWYRQLPEEGLKFMVYLQKENIIDESGMPKERFSAEFPKEGPSILRIQQVVRGDSAAYFCASSPPGSRNTIYFGEGSWLTVV.

V and J are TRBV14 and TRBJ2-5; D may be TRBD2 (6 bases). Trimming stripped 4 bases from V and 2 bases from J, with 17 bases between. The V gene's germline CDR1 is SGHDN and CDR2 FVKESK. The CDR3 extends over 16 amino acids. CDR3 in DNA: TGTGCCAGCAGCCCTTTGTGGGGGGACGCACAAGAGACCCAGTACTTC. Encoded protein: CASSPLWGDAQETQYF.

This clonotype was recorded many times. The chain couples TRBV9 to TRBJ1-4; no definite D call. V gave up 3 bases and J gave up 1 base, with 7 bases separating them. Germline CDR1 and CDR2: SGDLS and YYNGEE. This CDR3 is built from 14 residues. For the CDR3, the DNA is TGTGCCAGCAGCGGTGGAGAAACTAATGAAAAACTGTTTTTT. Protein: CASSGGETNEKLFF.

This clonotype was counted at least ten times. The chain uses TRBV2 and TRBJ2-2; 10 bases line up with TRBD1. Germline loops: CDR1 SNHLY, CDR2 FYNNEI. The trim removed 11 bases at V and 6 bases at J, leaving 3 bases unmatched. This CDR3 is 12 amino acids long. The CDR3, as DNA: TGTGCCCAAGGACAGGGGGCCGGGGAGCTGTTTTTT. Translation: CAQGQGAGELFF.

This clonotype is medium-sized by share. This rearrangement joins TRBV7-9 to TRBJ2-5; D gene uncertain. Germline values: CDR1 SEHNR, CDR2 FQNEAQ (reference sequence). The ends were cut back, 6 bases at V and 13 bases at J, with 15 bases in the middle. This CDR3 region has 11 residues. CDR3 sequence: CASSPSDAAYF. CDR3 nucleotide sequence: TGTGCCAGCAGTCCTTCCGATGCCGCGTACTTC.

This clonotype turned up a few times. The gene calls are TRBV28 and TRBJ2-7, with unresolved D. The CDR3 length is 13 residues. Germline CDR1 is MDHEN and CDR2 is SYDVKM. Trimming took off 3 bases at V and 2 bases at J, with 8 bases between the two ends. The CDR3 region is CASSFSTAYEQYV. The CDR3 coding sequence is TGTGCCAGCAGTTTCTCGACCGCCTACGAGCAGTACGTC.

This clonotype appeared many times. J is TRBJ2-2 and V is TRBV6-1, with 7 bases lining up with TRBD1. The CDR3 runs to 14 residues. CDR1 MNHNS and CDR2 SASEGT come from the germline V gene. V lost 6 bases and J lost 7; bases outside the gene matches: 8. The CDR3, as DNA: TGTGCCAGCAGGACAGGGCAGGTTGGCGGGGAGCTGTTTTTT. Residues: CASRTGQVGGELFF.

This clonotype showed up many times. This sequence joins TRBV12-3 or TRBV12-4 and TRBJ2-3; 7 bases are shared with TRBD2. The CDR3 totals 16 residues. V lost 3 bases, J lost 0 bases, and 6 bases stayed unmatched. The CDR3 DNA reads as TGTGCCAGCAGTTTCGGGGCGGGAGTGAGCACAGATACGCAGTATTTT. Encoded protein: CASSFGAGVSTDTQYF.